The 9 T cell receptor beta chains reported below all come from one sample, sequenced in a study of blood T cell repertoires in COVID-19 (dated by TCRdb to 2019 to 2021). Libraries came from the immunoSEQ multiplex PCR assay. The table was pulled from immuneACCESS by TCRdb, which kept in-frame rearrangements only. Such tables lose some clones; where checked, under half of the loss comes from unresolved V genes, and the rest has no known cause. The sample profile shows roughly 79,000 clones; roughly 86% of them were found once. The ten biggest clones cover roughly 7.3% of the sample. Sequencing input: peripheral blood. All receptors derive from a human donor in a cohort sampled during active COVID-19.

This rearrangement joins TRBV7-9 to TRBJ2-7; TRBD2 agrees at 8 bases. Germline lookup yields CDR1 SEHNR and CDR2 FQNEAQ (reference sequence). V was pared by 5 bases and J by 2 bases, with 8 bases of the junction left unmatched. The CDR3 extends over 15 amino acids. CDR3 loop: CASSPGGRGAYEQYF. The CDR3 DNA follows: TGTGCCAGCAGCCCGGGGGGGCGAGGGGCCTACGAGCAGTACTTC.

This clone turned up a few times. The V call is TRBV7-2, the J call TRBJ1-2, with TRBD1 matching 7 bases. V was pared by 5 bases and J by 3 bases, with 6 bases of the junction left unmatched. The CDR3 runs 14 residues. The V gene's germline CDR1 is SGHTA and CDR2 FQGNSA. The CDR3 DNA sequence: TGTGCCAGCAGCCTAGGACAGGTCGACTATGGCTACACCTTC. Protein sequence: CASSLGQVDYGYTF.

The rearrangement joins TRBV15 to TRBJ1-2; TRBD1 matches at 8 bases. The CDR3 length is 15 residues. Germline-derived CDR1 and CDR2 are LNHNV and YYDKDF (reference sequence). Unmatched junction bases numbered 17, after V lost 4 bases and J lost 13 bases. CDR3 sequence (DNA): TGTGCCACCAGCAAGCCGACAGGGGCCATGTCATCCACCACCTTC. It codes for CATSKPTGAMSSTTF.

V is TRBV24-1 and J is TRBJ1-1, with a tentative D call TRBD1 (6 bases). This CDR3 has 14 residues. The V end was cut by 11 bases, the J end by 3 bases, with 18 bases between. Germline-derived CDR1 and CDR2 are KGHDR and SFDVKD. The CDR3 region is CAISTEDRDTEAFF. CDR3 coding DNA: TGTGCCATCTCCACGGAGGACAGAGACACTGAAGCTTTCTTT.

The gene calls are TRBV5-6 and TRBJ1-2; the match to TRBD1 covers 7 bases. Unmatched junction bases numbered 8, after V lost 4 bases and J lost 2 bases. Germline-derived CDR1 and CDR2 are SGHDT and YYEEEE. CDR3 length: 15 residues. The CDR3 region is CASSAGDRKNYGYTF. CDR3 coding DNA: TGTGCCAGCAGCGCAGGGGACAGAAAGAACTATGGCTACACCTTC.

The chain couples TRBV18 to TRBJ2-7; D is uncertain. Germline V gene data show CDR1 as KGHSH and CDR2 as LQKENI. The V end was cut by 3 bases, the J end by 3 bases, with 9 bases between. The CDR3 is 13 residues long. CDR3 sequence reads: CASSPADNYEQYF. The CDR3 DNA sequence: TGTGCCAGCTCACCGGCCGACAACTACGAGCAGTACTTC.

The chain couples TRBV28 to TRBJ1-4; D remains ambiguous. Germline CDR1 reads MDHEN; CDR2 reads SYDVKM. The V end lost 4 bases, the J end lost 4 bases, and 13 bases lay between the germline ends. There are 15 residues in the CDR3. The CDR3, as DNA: TGTGCCAGCAGTTCCCCGGTGAGCCGTAATGAAAAACTGTTTTTT. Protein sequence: CASSSPVSRNEKLFF. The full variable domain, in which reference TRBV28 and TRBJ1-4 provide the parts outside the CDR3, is DVKVTQSSRYLVKRTGEKVFLECVQDMDHENMFWYRQDPGLGLRLIYFSYDVKMKEKGDIPEGYSVSREKKERFSLILESASTNQTSMYLCASSSPVSRNEKLFFGSGTQLSVL.

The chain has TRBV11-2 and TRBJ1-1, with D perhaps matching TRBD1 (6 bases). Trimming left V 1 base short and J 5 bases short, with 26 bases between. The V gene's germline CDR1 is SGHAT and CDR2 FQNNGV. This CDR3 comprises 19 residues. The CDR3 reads CASSLVGRGGMGSRTEAFF. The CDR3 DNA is TGTGCCAGCAGCTTAGTGGGCAGGGGTGGAATGGGATCTCGGACTGAAGCTTTCTTT.

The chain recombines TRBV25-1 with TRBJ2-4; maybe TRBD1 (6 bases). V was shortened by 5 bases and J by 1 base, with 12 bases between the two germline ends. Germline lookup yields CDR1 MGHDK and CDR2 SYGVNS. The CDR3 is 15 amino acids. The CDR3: CASSPGQIAKNIQYF. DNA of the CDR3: TGTGCCAGCAGTCCTGGACAGATTGCCAAAAACATTCAGTACTTC.